Shown below are 9 T cell receptor beta chains from a single sample sequenced in a study of T-cell memory formation after mild COVID-19. Each CDR3 protein is one row after TCRdb ran MiXCR on the 5' RACE reads. The sample has 250,000 to 300,000 distinct CDR3 sequences, 15% to 20% seen once. Sequenced: PBMCs or a T cell subset sorted from them (not recorded which). These receptors originate from a man younger than 30 who had mild COVID-19 (a few samples of this study predate the infection). Cell type and time point are not known.

This clonotype was detected only a few times. The CDR3 reads CASSLVAGLAGGYTF. The CDR3 bases are TGTGCCAGCAGCTTAGTTGCAGGTCTCGCGGGTGGCTACACCTTC. V is TRBV7-2 and J is TRBJ1-2; D gene uncertain. CDR3 length: 15 amino acids. CDR1 and CDR2 from the germline V gene are SGHTA and FQGNSA. Trimming took 1 base from V and 7 from J, leaving 16 bases between them.

The rearrangement uses TRBV5-1 and TRBJ1-1, with 8 bases identical to TRBD1. J lost 0 bases, V lost 4 bases, and 11 bases had no gene match. There are 17 residues in the CDR3. Germline CDR1 is SGHRS and CDR2 is YFSETQ. The CDR3 region has the DNA TGCGCCAGCAGCCCCCGGATCAGACAGGGGCTGAACACTGAAGCTTTCTTT. Translation: CASSPRIRQGLNTEAFF.

The sample holds a few counts of this clonotype. CDR3 bases: TGTGCCAGCAGCTTAGATGCAGGTATCATCAATGAGCAGTTCTTC. Its translation: CASSLDAGIINEQFF. The rearrangement joins TRBV7-2 to TRBJ2-1; no reliable D call. The ends were cut back, 1 base at V and 6 bases at J, with 13 bases in the middle. This CDR3 comprises 15 residues. The germline gives CDR1 SGHTA, CDR2 FQGNSA.

This chain's CDR3 is CASSQERGSGANVLTF. The CDR3 region has the DNA TGCGCCAGCAGCCAAGAAAGGGGCTCTGGGGCCAACGTCCTGACTTTC. V gene TRBV4-3 combines with J gene TRBJ2-6, with D maybe TRBD1 (5 bases). The germline V and J ends were trimmed by 0 bases and 0 bases, with 6 bases remaining between them. CDR3 size: 16 residues. Germline V gene data show CDR1 as LGHNA and CDR2 as YSLEER.

This clonotype has more than one count but fewer than ten. The chain couples TRBV7-2 to TRBJ2-3; a possible D gene is TRBD1 (6 bases). The CDR3 totals 14 residues. Trimming shortened V by 8 bases and J by 2 bases, and 14 bases separated the two germline ends. Germline loops: CDR1 SGHTA, CDR2 FQGNSA. The CDR3 region is CASGRDRTTDTQYF. CDR3 coding DNA: TGTGCCAGCGGAAGAGACAGGACCACAGATACGCAGTATTTT. The variable domain in full, with the rest retrieved from reference TRBV7-2 and TRBJ2-3, is GAGVSQSPSNKVTEKGKDVELRCDPISGHTALYWYRQSLGQGLEFLIYFQGNSAPDKSGLPSDRFSAERTGGSVSTLTIQRTQQEDSAVYLCASGRDRTTDTQYFGPGTRLTVL.

This clonotype has a count of ten or more. V is TRBV5-1 and J is TRBJ1-6, with D possibly TRBD1 on 6 matching bases. This CDR3 comprises 16 residues. V shed 4 bases and J shed 4 bases, with 15 bases lying between them. From germline, CDR1 is SGHRS and CDR2 YFSETQ. In DNA, the CDR3 is TGCGCCAGCAGCCCGGGGGGCTCTGAATATAATTCACCCCTCCACTTT. Translated: CASSPGGSEYNSPLHF. The variable domain in full, completed from reference TRBV5-1 and TRBJ1-6, reads KAGVTQTPRYLIKTRGQQVTLSCSPISGHRSVSWYQQTPGQGLQFLFEYFSETQRNKGNFPGRFSGRQFSNSRSEMNVSTLELGDSALYLCASSPGGSEYNSPLHFGNGTRLTVT.

The rearrangement joins TRBV5-4 to TRBJ2-1, with D hard to call. The V gene's germline CDR1 is SGHNT and CDR2 YYREEE (reference sequence). The germline V and J ends were trimmed by 4 bases and 0 bases, with 11 bases remaining between them. The CDR3 runs 15 residues. The CDR3 reads CASSPTSSSYNEQFF. DNA of the CDR3: TGTGCCAGCAGCCCGACTTCCAGCTCCTACAATGAGCAGTTCTTC.

DNA of the CDR3: TGTGCCAGCAGCTTAGTTCCCTCAGGGGAAAAACTGTTTTTT. This sequence encodes CASSLVPSGEKLFF. The rearrangement uses TRBV7-9 and TRBJ1-4; the D gene is possibly TRBD1 (5 bases). The germline V and J ends were trimmed by 1 base and 8 bases, with 11 bases remaining between them. Germline V gives CDR1 SEHNR, CDR2 FQNEAQ (reference sequence). This CDR3 contains 14 residues. Supplemented by reference TRBV7-9 and TRBJ1-4, the full variable domain reads DTGVSQNPRHKITKRGQNVTFRCDPISEHNRLYWYRQTLGQGPEFLTYFQNEAQLEKSRLLSDRFSAERPKGSFSTLEIQRTEQGDSAMYLCASSLVPSGEKLFFGSGTQLSVL.

This clonotype was recorded a few times. The chain carries TRBV20-1 and TRBJ2-7; D perhaps matches TRBD2 (7 bases). V lost 6 bases to trimming and J lost 7 bases, with 25 bases between them. The germline CDR1 and CDR2 sequences are DFQATT and SNEGSKA (reference sequence). This CDR3 comprises 15 residues. The CDR3 here is CSAAQGRESPWEQYF. CDR3 DNA sequence: TGCAGTGCCGCTCAGGGGAGGGAGTCCCCATGGGAGCAGTACTTC.